A single T cell receptor (beta chain) is shown here with its context. What it binds is not known. These data are taken from a study of cytomegalovirus exposure and HLA in healthy donors. Study-wide background: Unique TCRs numbering roughly 85 million, obtained from HLA-typed donors, made up an early data release.

Germline assignment: CDR1 GTSNPN and CDR2 SVGIG (reference sequence). The CDR3 is made up of 15 amino acids. V was clipped by 4 bases and J by 5 bases, with 20 bases between them. Study-wide results and caveats: Likely technical artifact: a cluster of highly shared sequence variants. In a later analysis, TCR association rates varied by HLA locus: DRB1 most, HLA-C fewest.

Vbeta (60) and Jbeta (13) primers were used in the PCR. Repertoires were generated with immunoSEQ multiplex PCR, while TCRdb's copy carries only in-frame clones and drops some. Of approximately 110,000 clones in the sample, about 81% were seen once. V is TRBV30 and J is TRBJ2-5; TRBD1 is a possible D gene (6 bases). This receptor was identified in a woman in her twenties or thirties in good health and CMV-seronegative. The sample taken for sequencing was PBMCs. The CDR3 reads CAWKARGRLRETQYF. The CDR3 nucleotides read TGTGCCTGGAAAGCCAGGGGACGACTTCGGGAGACCCAGTACTTC.